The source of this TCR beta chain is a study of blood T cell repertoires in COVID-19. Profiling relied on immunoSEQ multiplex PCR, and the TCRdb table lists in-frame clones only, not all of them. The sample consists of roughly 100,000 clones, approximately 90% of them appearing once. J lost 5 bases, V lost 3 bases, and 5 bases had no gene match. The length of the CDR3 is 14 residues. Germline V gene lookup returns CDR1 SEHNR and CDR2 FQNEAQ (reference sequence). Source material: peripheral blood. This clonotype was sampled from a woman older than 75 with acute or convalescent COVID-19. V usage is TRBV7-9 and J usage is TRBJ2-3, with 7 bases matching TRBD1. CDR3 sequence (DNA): TGTGCCAGCAGCTTGGACAGGATGGGAGATACGCAGTATTTT. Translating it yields CASSLDRMGDTQYF.